A selection of T cell receptor beta chains follows, all from one sample in a study of blood T cell repertoires in COVID-19. The method was immunoSEQ multiplex PCR; TCRdb's version includes in-frame clones alone and lacks a portion of them. The sample shows 180,000 or so clones, 80% to 85% of them seen only once. Sequencing was done on a sample of PBMCs or T cells enriched from blood (not recorded which). Receptors were obtained from an older woman who had recovered from COVID-19. Both conserved end residues are part of each CDR3. The order of the fields is CDR3 DNA, CDR3 protein, D gene, V gene, clone size, J gene. D genes are given only for firm matches. Size tells how often a clone was seen (once, few, many) or the class of an expanded clone, and some rows leave it out.

TGTGCCAGCAGCTCCCGACAGGGGACGACCGGGGAGCTGTTTTTT CASSSRQGTTGELFF TRBD1 TRBV7-3 . TRBJ2-2
TGTGCCAGCAGGGGAGGAACCCAAGTCGTCAATGAGCAGTTCTTC CASRGGTQVVNEQFF . TRBV2 . TRBJ2-1
TGTGCCAGCACTCAGGATGGCTTTCAGCCCCAGCATTTT CASTQDGFQPQHF . TRBV28 . TRBJ1-5
TGCGCCAGCAACTCAGGGTTTCGGTCAACGGACACTGAAGCTTTCTTT CASNSGFRSTDTEAFF . TRBV5-1 . TRBJ1-1
TGTGCCAGCAGTTCAGGGGGATTGGACTATGGCTACACCTTC CASSSGGLDYGYTF TRBD1 TRBV6-5 few TRBJ1-2
TGTGCCAGCAGCCGGGACAGGACGAACACTGAAGCTTTCTTT CASSRDRTNTEAFF TRBD1 TRBV5-8 . TRBJ1-1
TGTGCCAGTAGTATAGCCGGCGGCACCAACTATGGCTACACCTTC CASSIAGGTNYGYTF . TRBV19 . TRBJ1-2
TGTGCCAGCTCAGCTACAGGGGGCCATATTGAGGGCTACACCTTC CASSATGGHIEGYTF TRBD1 TRBV18 . TRBJ1-2
TGTGCCAGTAGTATCCCAGGTTCCGGCTATGGCTACACCTTC CASSIPGSGYGYTF . TRBV19 . TRBJ1-2
TGTGCCAGCAGAGCCCAGGGACTGAGCAATCAGCCCCAGCATTTT CASRAQGLSNQPQHF . TRBV28 . TRBJ1-5
TGTGCCAGCAGCCCGGGAGGCGGGAATCAGCCCCAGCATTTT CASSPGGGNQPQHF . TRBV7-2 once TRBJ1-5
TGTGCCAGCAGCCAAGCGGGACAGGGCTACACTGAAGCTTTCTTT CASSQAGQGYTEAFF TRBD1 TRBV3-1/TRBV3-2 few TRBJ1-1
TGTGCCAGCGCCCTAGGGCAGGGGTCGGGGATACGGAACACTGAAGCTTTCTTT CASALGQGSGIRNTEAFF . TRBV7-3 . TRBJ1-1
TGTGCCAGTAGCATTGCGACTAGCGGGAGGGTAGGAGATACGCAGTATTTT CASSIATSGRVGDTQYF TRBD2 TRBV19 few TRBJ2-3
TGTGCCATCAGTGAGAGGGGGGGGGATAGCGGAGAGACCCAGTACTTC CAISERGGDSGETQYF . TRBV10-3 . TRBJ2-5
TGTGCCAGCACCGCGGGGGGAGCGAGGCCCCAGCATTTT CASTAGGARPQHF . TRBV12-3/TRBV12-4 few TRBJ1-5
TGTGCCAGCAGTACGACAGGGAACACTGAAGCTTTCTTT CASSTTGNTEAFF . TRBV27 . TRBJ1-1
TGTGCCAGTAGTGGCAGCGGCGGGGGGCGCACAGATACGCAGTATTTT CASSGSGGGRTDTQYF TRBD2 TRBV19 . TRBJ2-3
TGCAGTGTGTTGACGGAGGGCTACACCTTC CSVLTEGYTF . TRBV20-1 . TRBJ1-2
TGTGCCAGCAGCGCGGGCACCTCTGGACACCTCTCTGGAAACACCATATATTTT CASSAGTSGHLSGNTIYF . TRBV9 . TRBJ1-3
TGTGCCAGCAGCTTAAATAGGGGGTTGGACAATGAGCAGTTCTTC CASSLNRGLDNEQFF . TRBV11-2 once TRBJ2-1
TGTGCCAGCACCCTAGCGGGAGGAGAGACCCAGTACTTC CASTLAGGETQYF TRBD2 TRBV6-6 once TRBJ2-5
TGTGCCAGCTCACCAAAGAGGGGGATGAACACTGAAGCTTTCTTT CASSPKRGMNTEAFF . TRBV18 . TRBJ1-1
TGTGCCGCCCGACTAGCAGGCACAGATACGCAGTATTTT CAARLAGTDTQYF TRBD2 TRBV6-5 . TRBJ2-3